This T cell receptor (beta chain) was documented in a study of cytomegalovirus exposure and HLA in healthy donors. Trimming at V came to 0 bases and at J to 0 bases, leaving 8 bases not matched to a gene. CDR1 is SGDLS and CDR2 is YYNGEE in the germline V gene. CDR3 size: 18 residues. The PCR had 60 Vbeta and 13 Jbeta primers. Assay used: immunoSEQ multiplex PCR; TCRdb lists only in-frame clones, some missing. The repertoire holds roughly 250,000 clones, roughly four fifths seen once, with about 2% in the top ten. The material sequenced was PBMCs. This rearrangement joins TRBV9 to TRBJ1-1; 10 positions match TRBD1. This sequence was found in a woman aged 40-49 years in good health and CMV-seropositive. The CDR3, as DNA: TGTGCCAGCAGCGTAGCTCCGGGACAGGGGATCATGAACACTGAAGCTTTCTTT. Amino acid sequence: CASSVAPGQGIMNTEAFF.